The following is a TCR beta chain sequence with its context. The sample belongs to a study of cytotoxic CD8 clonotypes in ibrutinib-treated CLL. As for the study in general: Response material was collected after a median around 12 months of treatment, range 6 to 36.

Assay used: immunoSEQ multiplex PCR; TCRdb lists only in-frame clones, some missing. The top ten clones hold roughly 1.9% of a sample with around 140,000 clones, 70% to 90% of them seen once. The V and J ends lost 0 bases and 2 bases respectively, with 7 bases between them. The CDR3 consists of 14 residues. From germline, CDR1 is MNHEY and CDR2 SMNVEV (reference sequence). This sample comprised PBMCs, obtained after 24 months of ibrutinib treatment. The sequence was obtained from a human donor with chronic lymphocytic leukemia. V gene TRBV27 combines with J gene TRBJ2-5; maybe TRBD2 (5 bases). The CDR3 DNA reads TGTGCCAGCAGTTTATCGAGGGTGCAAGAGACCCAGTACTTC. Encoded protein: CASSLSRVQETQYF.